The rows below give T cell receptor beta chains drawn from one sample of a study of T cells in Graves' hyperthyroidism and ophthalmopathy. Via MiXCR, TCRdb re-called the multiplex PCR reads, giving one row per CDR3 protein. The data hold some 560,000 distinct CDR3 sequences, with less than 20% observed a single time. The sample comprised blood. These receptors were obtained from a woman aged 25 to 39 with Graves' hyperthyroidism. CDR3s include the opening cysteine and the closing phenylalanine or tryptophan. The D gene is left open where the match is weak. The listing skips clone size in some rows; elsewhere it reads once, few, many or a size class.

many	NA	TRBJ2-5	TRBV27	TGTGCCAGCAGCCCGAGTGTTTTCCGTCCGGGAAGGGTAGAGACCCAGTACTTC	CASSPSVFRPGRVETQYF
NA	TRBD2	TRBJ2-2	TRBV7-2	TGTGCCAGCAGCCCCCGGGGGAGCGGGACCGCCATCGGGGAGCTGTTTTTT	CASSPRGSGTAIGELFF
NA	TRBD1	TRBJ1-2	TRBV14	TGTGCCAGCAGCCTCCGAAGCCGGACAGGGGACCCTGGCTACACCTTC	CASSLRSRTGDPGYTF
few	NA	TRBJ2-1	TRBV5-6	TGTGCCAGCAGCTTGGGGTCGGAGTACAATGAGCAGTTCTTC	CASSLGSEYNEQFF
NA	NA	TRBJ2-7	TRBV6-1	TGTGCCAGCAAAAATCCGATCTACGAGCAGTACTTC	CASKNPIYEQYF
many	TRBD2	TRBJ2-1	TRBV11-2	TGTGCCAGCAGCTTAGCGAAGGGGCTAGCGGGATGGTACAATGAGCAGTTCTTC	CASSLAKGLAGWYNEQFF
many	NA	TRBJ2-4	TRBV13	TGTGCCAGCAGCCCTTCTAGCGTCAAAAACATTCAGTACTTC	CASSPSSVKNIQYF
many	TRBD2	TRBJ2-1	TRBV12-3/TRBV12-4	TGTGCCAGCAGTTTATGGGGGGGGGATTTCTACAATGAGCAGTTCTTC	CASSLWGGDFYNEQFF
many	TRBD1	TRBJ2-4	TRBV7-9	TGTGCCAGCAGTTTATCCGGGACAGGGGGATTGAACATTCAGTACTTC	CASSLSGTGGLNIQYF
many	TRBD2	TRBJ2-7	TRBV6-1	TGTGCCAGCAGCCCCCGCGGGAGGTCGGCAGGCGAGCAGTACTTC	CASSPRGRSAGEQYF
many	NA	TRBJ2-7	TRBV2	TGTGCCAGCAGTGACAGGGTTTCCTACGAGCAGTACTTC	CASSDRVSYEQYF
NA	NA	TRBJ1-2	TRBV6-6	TGTGCCTGCAGTTACCCCGGATCTAGCGGCTACACCTTC	CACSYPGSSGYTF